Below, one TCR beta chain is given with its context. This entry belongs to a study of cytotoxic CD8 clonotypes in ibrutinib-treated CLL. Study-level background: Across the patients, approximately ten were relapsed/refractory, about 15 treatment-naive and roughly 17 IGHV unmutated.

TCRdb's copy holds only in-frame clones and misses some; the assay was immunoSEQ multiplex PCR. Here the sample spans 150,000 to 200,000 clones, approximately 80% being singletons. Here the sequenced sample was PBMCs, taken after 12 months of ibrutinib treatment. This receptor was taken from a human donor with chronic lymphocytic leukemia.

The CDR3 bases are TGCGCCAGCAGCTTACTCGACAGGCAGGCCCAGTACTTC. This encodes CASSLLDRQAQYF. The genes are TRBV5-1 and TRBJ2-5, with a tentative D call TRBD1 (6 bases). V lost 2 bases and J lost 9, with 14 bases in between. CDR1 and CDR2 (germline): SGHRS, YFSETQ. This CDR3 comprises 13 residues.